Listed here are 7 T cell receptor beta chains from one sample, sequenced in a study of blood T cell repertoires in COVID-19. The repertoire was sequenced with immunoSEQ multiplex PCR; TCRdb's copy has only in-frame clones and lacks some. This repertoire shows more than 300,000 clones, 90% found once; its top ten account for around 1%. Sequencing used peripheral blood. The receptors come from a woman aged 40 to 55 with COVID-19, enrolled during active disease.

The chain recombines TRBV28 with TRBJ2-1, with 8 bases aligning to TRBD2. The CDR3 has 15 residues. V gave up 3 bases and J gave up 6 bases; unmatched junction bases: 7. Germline V gene lookup returns CDR1 MDHEN and CDR2 SYDVKM. The CDR3 nucleotides read TGTGCCAGCAGTTTGTTCCGGGGGGGCAGCAATGAGCAGTTCTTC. Its translation is CASSLFRGGSNEQFF.

The chain joins TRBV28 to TRBJ2-4, with D possibly being TRBD1 (6 bases). V lost 1 base and J 5 bases, leaving 9 bases between the germline ends. Germline assignment: CDR1 MDHEN and CDR2 SYDVKM. There are 14 residues in the CDR3. For the CDR3, the DNA is TGTGCCAGCAGTTTATTTTCAGGGGAAAACATTCAGTACTTC. Amino acid sequence: CASSLFSGENIQYF.

The chain employs TRBV27 and TRBJ1-5; D is undetermined. This CDR3 contains 16 residues. CDR1 is MNHEY and CDR2 is SMNVEV in the germline V gene (reference sequence). The ends were cut back, 6 bases at V and 4 bases at J, with 19 bases in the middle. The CDR3 nucleotides read TGTGCCAGCAGGAGTGTCGCGAGGGTTGGTAATCAGCCCCAGCATTTT. Encoded protein: CASRSVARVGNQPQHF.

The genes are TRBV7-2 and TRBJ2-5; D is perhaps TRBD1 (6 bases). The CDR3 is 14 amino acids. The V gene's germline CDR1 is SGHTA and CDR2 FQGNSA. The V and J ends lost 4 bases and 5 bases respectively, with 14 bases between them. CDR3 DNA sequence: TGTGCCAGCAGCTCCAACAGGGACGGGGAGACCCAGTACTTC. Residues: CASSSNRDGETQYF.

V is TRBV25-1 and J is TRBJ1-3; 7 bases align to TRBD1. Unmatched junction bases numbered 4, after V lost 7 bases and J lost 4 bases. CDR3 length: 13 residues. The V gene's germline CDR1 is MGHDK and CDR2 SYGVNS. CDR3 nucleotides: TGTGCCAGCAACAGGGGTTACGGAAACACCATATATTTT. Translated: CASNRGYGNTIYF.

Concerning this clone: One end of the junction varies from germline; a read error may be responsible. The chain carries TRBV6-5 and TRBJ2-3; the D is unclear. Germline V gene lookup returns CDR1 MNHEY and CDR2 SVGAGI. This CDR3 is built from 14 residues. CDR3 coding DNA: TGTGCCTGCAGACTGTACTCTAGCACAGATACGCAGTATTTT. This gives the protein CACRLYSSTDTQYF.

J is TRBJ2-7 and V is TRBV5-1; weak D call: TRBD2 (5 bases). CDR3 length: 18 amino acids. Looked up from germline, CDR1 is SGHRS and CDR2 is YFSETQ. V gave up 0 bases and J gave up 0 bases, with 19 bases separating them. CDR3 DNA sequence: TGCGCCAGCAGCTTGGGGGCTAGCATTAAGTACCCCTCCTACGAGCAGTACTTC. Translation gives CASSLGASIKYPSYEQYF. The entire variable domain, with the rest obtained from reference TRBV5-1 and TRBJ2-7, is as follows: KAGVTQTPRYLIKTRGQQVTLSCSPISGHRSVSWYQQTPGQGLQFLFEYFSETQRNKGNFPGRFSGRQFSNSRSEMNVSTLELGDSALYLCASSLGASIKYPSYEQYFGPGTRLTVT.